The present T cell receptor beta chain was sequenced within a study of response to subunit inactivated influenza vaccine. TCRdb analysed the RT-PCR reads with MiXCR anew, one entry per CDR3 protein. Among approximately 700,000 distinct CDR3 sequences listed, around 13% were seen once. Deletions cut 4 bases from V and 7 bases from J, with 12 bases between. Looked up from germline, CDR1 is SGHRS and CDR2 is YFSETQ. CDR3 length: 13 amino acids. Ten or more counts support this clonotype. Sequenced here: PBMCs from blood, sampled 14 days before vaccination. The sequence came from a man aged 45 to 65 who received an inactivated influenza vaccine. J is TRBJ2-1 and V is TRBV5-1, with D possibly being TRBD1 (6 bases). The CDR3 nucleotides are TGCGCCAGCAGCATACAGGGAATGAATGAGCAGTTCTTC. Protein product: CASSIQGMNEQFF.